Presented here are 19 T cell receptor beta chains from one specimen sequenced in a study of blood T cell repertoires in COVID-19. Measured with immunoSEQ multiplex PCR; TCRdb has only the in-frame clones, and not every one. The sample carries a few hundred thousand clones, over 80% recorded once. The specimen sequenced was PBMCs or T cells enriched from blood (not recorded which). The source is a woman aged 50 to 60 who had recovered from COVID-19.

The chain joins TRBV29-1 to TRBJ1-4, with D perhaps TRBD1 (5 bases). Germline CDR1 reads SQVTM; CDR2 reads ANQGSEA. The CDR3 contains 14 residues. V gave up 5 bases and J gave up 4 bases, with 14 bases separating them. The CDR3: CSVYGGRYNEKLFF. The DNA of the CDR3 is TGCAGCGTTTACGGGGGACGGTATAATGAAAAACTGTTTTTT.

This clone was counted once. Here the CDR3 reads CASSPGTGSGYGYTF. The CDR3 DNA sequence: TGTGCCAGCAGCCCCGGGACAGGGTCTGGCTATGGCTACACCTTC. The rearrangement uses TRBV7-3 and TRBJ1-2, with 9 nucleotides matching TRBD1. CDR1 SGHTA and CDR2 FQGTGA come from the germline V gene. V was pared by 5 bases and J by 4 bases, with 8 bases of the junction left unmatched. CDR3 size: 15 residues.

V usage is TRBV6-4 and J usage is TRBJ1-2, with a tentative D call TRBD1 (5 bases). Germline-derived CDR1 and CDR2 are MRHNA and SNTAGT. Trimming took 6 bases from V and 6 from J, leaving 8 bases between them. The CDR3 runs 11 residues. The CDR3 spells CASREGDGYTF. The CDR3 DNA follows: TGTGCCAGCAGGGAAGGGGATGGCTACACCTTC.

The V call is TRBV5-1, the J call TRBJ2-7; D remains unclear. CDR3 length equals 15 residues. V lost 0 bases, J lost 4 bases, and 14 bases lay in between. The germline V gene has CDR1 SGHRS and CDR2 YFSETQ. The CDR3 sequence: CASSLASGGPYEQYF. In DNA, the CDR3 is TGCGCCAGCAGCTTGGCTTCAGGTGGCCCTTACGAGCAGTACTTC.

The rearrangement links TRBV27 to TRBJ1-1; a possible D gene is TRBD1 (6 bases). V dropped 6 bases and J dropped 3 bases, with 20 bases sitting between them. This CDR3 is built from 16 residues. CDR1 MNHEY and CDR2 SMNVEV come from the germline V gene (reference sequence). The CDR3 protein is CASRRGDTIYDTEAFF. The DNA of the CDR3 is TGTGCCAGCAGGCGGGGGGACACAATTTACGACACTGAAGCTTTCTTT.

A single count supports this clone. The gene calls are TRBV24-1 and TRBJ1-4; 7 bases are a match to TRBD1. Germline V gives CDR1 KGHDR, CDR2 SFDVKD. The CDR3 is made up of 12 amino acids. V lost 8 bases to trimming and J lost 8 bases; unmatched junction nucleotides: 4. The DNA for the CDR3 is TGTGCCACCAAGGGGGCTAGGGAAAAACTGTTTTTT. Its translation is CATKGAREKLFF.

The rearrangement uses TRBV30 and TRBJ1-4; 9 nucleotides match TRBD1. CDR1 and CDR2 (germline): GTSNPN, SVGIG (reference sequence). The J segment lost 0 bases and the V segment lost 1 base, leaving 6 bases of the junction unmatched. CDR3 length: 17 amino acids. CDR3 sequence reads: CAWSGGQGFATNEKLFF. The CDR3 DNA follows: TGTGCCTGGAGTGGGGGACAGGGCTTCGCAACTAATGAAAAACTGTTTTTT.

In DNA form, the CDR3 reads TGTGCCAGCAGTTACGCCGGACAGCCGAACACTGAAGCTTTCTTT. Encoded protein: CASSYAGQPNTEAFF. V gene TRBV6-2 or TRBV6-3 combines with J gene TRBJ1-1, with a tentative D call TRBD1 (6 bases). V shed 2 bases and J shed 1 base, with 11 bases lying between them. Germline CDR1 reads MNHEY; CDR2 reads SVGEGT. The CDR3 is 15 residues long.

CDR3 residues: CASSPRQGLNSPLHF. In DNA, the CDR3 is TGTGCCAGCAGCCCCAGACAGGGGCTGAATTCACCCCTCCACTTT. V gene TRBV7-9 combines with J gene TRBJ1-6, with 8 positions matching TRBD1. The CDR3 totals 15 residues. Unmatched junction bases numbered 7, after V lost 5 bases and J lost 7 bases. The germline gives CDR1 SEHNR, CDR2 FQNEAQ (reference sequence). The full variable domain, with the rest looked up from reference TRBV7-9 and TRBJ1-6, is DTGVSQNPRHKITKRGQNVTFRCDPISEHNRLYWYRQTLGQGPEFLTYFQNEAQLEKSRLLSDRFSAERPKGSFSTLEIQRTEQGDSAMYLCASSPRQGLNSPLHFGNGTRLTVT.

V and J are TRBV6-2 or TRBV6-3 and TRBJ2-5; 9 nucleotides align to TRBD2. The germline V gene encodes CDR1 MNHEY and CDR2 SVGEGT. The CDR3 is 16 residues long. V lost 2 bases to trimming and J lost 3 bases; unmatched junction nucleotides: 7. The CDR3 sequence is CASSYPSGRLEETQYF. The CDR3 region has the DNA TGTGCCAGCAGTTACCCCAGCGGGAGGCTGGAAGAGACCCAGTACTTC.

This clone appeared a few times. The J gene is TRBJ2-2, the V gene TRBV9; TRBD1 matches at 8 bases. V lost 2 bases and J lost 5; bases outside the gene matches: 8. The CDR3 is 16 amino acids. Germline loops: CDR1 SGDLS, CDR2 YYNGEE. The CDR3 DNA follows: TGTGCCAGCAGCGTCGGCTCAGGGGGCAGGACCGGGGAGCTGTTTTTT. This codes for CASSVGSGGRTGELFF.

The gene calls are TRBV24-1 and TRBJ2-1; 11 bases line up with TRBD2. Trimming at V came to 5 bases and at J to 7 bases, leaving 3 bases not matched to a gene. Looked up from germline, CDR1 is KGHDR and CDR2 is SFDVKD. The CDR3 loop spans 14 amino acids. Here the CDR3 reads CATSAASGRNEQFF. The CDR3, as DNA: TGTGCCACCAGTGCAGCTAGCGGGAGGAATGAGCAGTTCTTC.

This clone came up a few times. V and J are TRBV4-3 and TRBJ1-2; TRBD1 matches at 7 bases. The V segment lost 0 bases and the J segment 8 bases; nucleotides outside the gene matches: 6. The CDR3 consists of 14 residues. Germline CDR1 LGHNA, CDR2 YSLEER. In DNA form, the CDR3 reads TGCGCCAGCAGCCAAGATGTCGAACAGGGGGGCTACACCTTC. Protein sequence: CASSQDVEQGGYTF.

The gene calls are TRBV27 and TRBJ1-5, with D possibly TRBD1 on 5 matching bases. Germline V lookup: CDR1 MNHEY, CDR2 SMNVEV (reference sequence). The CDR3 runs 13 residues. The V and J ends lost 6 bases and 4 bases respectively, with 10 bases between them. The CDR3 coding sequence is TGTGCCAGCAGAGGAGGGGCTAATCAGCCCCAGCATTTT. It specifies CASRGGANQPQHF.

V and J are TRBV6-5 and TRBJ1-1, with 8 bases that match TRBD1. With 6 bases clipped from V and 2 bases from J, the junction kept 5 bases outside the gene matches. The germline V gene encodes CDR1 MNHEY and CDR2 SVGAGI. CDR3 length equals 14 residues. The CDR3 DNA sequence: TGTGCCAGCAGGACCGGGACAGGTAACACTGAAGCTTTCTTT. As protein: CASRTGTGNTEAFF.

The chain employs TRBV5-1 and TRBJ2-1; the D is unclear. Germline loops: CDR1 SGHRS, CDR2 YFSETQ. V was trimmed by 1 base and J by 7 bases, leaving 9 bases between them. The CDR3 length is 13 residues. The CDR3 reads CASSLLGINEQFF. The CDR3 nucleotides read TGCGCCAGCAGCTTGCTAGGAATTAATGAGCAGTTCTTC.

The chain couples TRBV9 to TRBJ2-3; D call uncertain. Trimming took 4 bases from V and 2 from J, leaving 14 bases between them. The CDR3 extends over 15 amino acids. The germline CDR1 and CDR2 sequences are SGDLS and YYNGEE. The CDR3 region has the DNA TGTGCCAGCAGCTCCCGGTGGAGACTCACAGATACGCAGTATTTT. It codes for CASSSRWRLTDTQYF.

The chain recombines TRBV5-1 with TRBJ2-1, with 7 bases that match TRBD2. Germline V lookup: CDR1 SGHRS, CDR2 YFSETQ. The length of the CDR3 is 17 residues. The ends lost 5 bases at V and 8 bases at J; junction bases unmatched: 19. This CDR3 is CASSLIETSYGGDEQFF. For the CDR3, the DNA is TGCGCCAGCAGTCTGATAGAGACTAGCTATGGGGGGGATGAGCAGTTCTTC.

V and J are TRBV30 and TRBJ1-2; D gene ambiguous. Looked up from germline, CDR1 is GTSNPN and CDR2 is SVGIG (reference sequence). V was clipped by 5 bases and J by 8 bases, with 15 bases between them. This CDR3 has 12 residues. CDR3 in amino acids: CAWYPGMEGYTF. CDR3 DNA sequence: TGTGCCTGGTATCCGGGGATGGAAGGCTACACCTTC.